This passage covers 18 T cell receptor beta chains from one sample sequenced in a study of T cell responses to AZD1222 COVID-19 vaccine. TCRdb's copy holds only in-frame clones and misses some; the assay was immunoSEQ multiplex PCR. The data contain around 28,000 clones, approximately 91% of them singletons. Material: peripheral blood, obtained on day 0 of AZD1222 vaccination. The receptors were sampled from an adult in good health.

The genes are TRBV6-1 and TRBJ1-5; no definite D call. The CDR3 contains 15 residues. The V and J ends lost 1 base and 1 base respectively, with 8 bases between them. Germline CDR1 MNHNS, CDR2 SASEGT. CDR3 sequence reads: CASSEVGVSNQPQHF. CDR3 coding DNA: TGTGCCAGCAGTGAAGTCGGAGTAAGCAATCAGCCCCAGCATTTT.

This clone was counted only a few times. The chain links TRBV24-1 to TRBJ2-7; tentatively, D is TRBD1 or TRBD2 (5 bases each). Trimming took off 8 bases at V and 6 bases at J, with 19 bases between the two ends. In germline, CDR1 is KGHDR, CDR2 SFDVKD. The length of the CDR3 is 14 residues. The CDR3 bases are TGTGCCACCAACTCCGGGACCGCCGGTGCCGAGCAGTACTTC. This translates into CATNSGTAGAEQYF.

DNA of the CDR3: TGTGCCAGCAGCTTTTATGGAGATACGCAGTATTTT. Its protein product is CASSFYGDTQYF. The V gene is TRBV5-4, the J gene TRBJ2-3; D is undetermined. This CDR3 comprises 12 residues. V was cut by 2 bases and J by 5 bases, with 6 bases left in between. Germline V gene data show CDR1 as SGHNT and CDR2 as YYREEE (reference sequence).

This clone appeared a single time. The J gene is TRBJ2-3, the V gene TRBV7-2; D remains unclear. V dropped 1 base and J dropped 9 bases, with 11 bases sitting between them. The CDR3 has 13 amino acids. CDR1 is SGHTA, CDR2 FQGNSA, per germline. CDR3 in DNA: TGTGCCAGCAGCTTAGATCCTCCCAGGACGCAGTATTTT. Translated, it gives CASSLDPPRTQYF.

The rearrangement joins TRBV2 to TRBJ1-2, with D perhaps matching TRBD1 (5 bases). The CDR3 is made up of 13 amino acids. Trimming took 2 bases from V and 5 from J, leaving 9 bases between them. Germline CDR1 and CDR2: SNHLY and FYNNEI. The CDR3 DNA sequence: TGTGCCAGCAGTGAACAGGGCAATTATGGCTACACCTTC. Translating it yields CASSEQGNYGYTF.

Regarding this clone: A read error may produce the germline difference seen at one junction end. V usage is TRBV4-3 and J usage is TRBJ2-1; D call uncertain. The CDR3 extends over 14 amino acids. Germline lookup yields CDR1 LGHNA and CDR2 YSLEER. The CDR3 DNA sequence: TGCACCAGCAGCCAAGACGTTACTTACAATGAGCAGTTCTTC. Amino acid sequence: CTSSQDVTYNEQFF.

This chain links TRBV30 with TRBJ2-7; the match to TRBD1 covers 12 bases. CDR1 and CDR2 (germline): GTSNPN, SVGIG (reference sequence). The junction had 5 bases not matched to a gene; V was cut back by 3 bases and J by 5 bases. The CDR3 length is 14 residues. CDR3 sequence (DNA): TGTGCCTGGAGCCCGGGACAGGGGGCCCACGAGCAGTACTTC. Amino acids: CAWSPGQGAHEQYF.

The CDR3 DNA sequence: TGTGCCAGTAGAAAGACAGGGATCTACGAGCAGTACTTC. Translating it yields CASRKTGIYEQYF. The J gene is TRBJ2-7, the V gene TRBV19; 7 nucleotides agree with TRBD1. V shed 6 bases and J 3 bases; nucleotides not matched to a gene: 5. This CDR3 is 13 amino acids long. CDR1 is LNHDA and CDR2 is SQIVND in the germline V gene (reference sequence). Full variable domain (remainder filled in from reference TRBV19 and TRBJ2-7): DGGITQSPKYLFRKEGQNVTLSCEQNLNHDAMYWYRQDPGQGLRLIYYSQIVNDFQKGDIAEGYSVSREKKESFPLTVTSAQKNPTAFYLCASRKTGIYEQYFGPGTRLTVT.

The rearrangement links TRBV5-4 to TRBJ2-3; TRBD2 matches at 7 bases. The ends lost 5 bases at V and 5 bases at J; junction bases unmatched: 11. The CDR3 is 15 amino acids. Germline V gene sequence: CDR1 SGHNT, CDR2 YYREEE (reference sequence). The CDR3 DNA follows: TGTGCCAGCAGTCCCAGCGGGGTATTGGGAGATACGCAGTATTTT. Amino acid sequence: CASSPSGVLGDTQYF.

The chain uses TRBV5-1 and TRBJ1-3; no clear D gene. Trimming took off 0 bases at V and 2 bases at J, with 9 bases between the two ends. The CDR3 is made up of 15 amino acids. From germline, CDR1 is SGHRS and CDR2 YFSETQ. CDR3 sequence (DNA): TGCGCCAGCAGCTTGGAAGGCAGCCCTGGAAACACCATATATTTT. Translation: CASSLEGSPGNTIYF.

This rearrangement joins TRBV3-1 (or the pseudogene TRBV3-2) to TRBJ1-2; no definite D call. CDR1 is LGHDT and CDR2 is YNNKEL in the germline V gene (reference sequence). This CDR3 contains 14 residues. V was pared by 0 bases and J by 13 bases, with 18 bases between. The CDR3 DNA follows: TGTGCCAGCAGCCAAGAAAAGGACGGGCTTTCTGGCACCTTC. Its protein product is CASSQEKDGLSGTF.

V gene TRBV11-2 combines with J gene TRBJ2-2; the D is unclear. Germline V gene lookup returns CDR1 SGHAT and CDR2 FQNNGV. V lost 8 bases to trimming and J lost 7 bases, with 11 bases between them. The CDR3 is made up of 12 amino acids. The CDR3 loop reads CASGVQSGELFF. The CDR3 DNA is TGTGCCAGCGGGGTACAGAGCGGGGAGCTGTTTTTT. The full variable domain, completed using reference TRBV11-2 and TRBJ2-2, is EAGVAQSPRYKIIEKRQSVAFWCNPISGHATLYWYQQILGQGPKLLIQFQNNGVVDDSQLPKDRFSAERLKGVDSTLKIQPAKLEDSAVYLCASGVQSGELFFGEGSRLTVL.

The V call is TRBV2, the J call TRBJ1-3; the match to TRBD1 covers 8 bases. The CDR3 sequence is 15 residues long. V lost 7 bases, J lost 4 bases, and 9 bases stayed unmatched. Looked up from germline, CDR1 is SNHLY and CDR2 is FYNNEI. The CDR3 DNA follows: TGTGCCAGCAAAGGTCTCAGGGGGCCAGGAAACACCATATATTTT. It translates to CASKGLRGPGNTIYF.

The V gene is TRBV4-3, the J gene TRBJ2-2; TRBD1 matches at 9 bases. V gave up 0 bases and J gave up 5 bases; unmatched junction bases: 10. The CDR3 extends over 18 amino acids. Germline CDR1 reads LGHNA; CDR2 reads YSLEER. The CDR3 DNA follows: TGCGCCAGCAGCCAAGAGGTGTCGACAGGGGGTGGAACCGGGGAGCTGTTTTTT. It yields the protein CASSQEVSTGGGTGELFF.

The chain recombines TRBV6-2 or TRBV6-3 with TRBJ1-6, with D uncertain. The CDR3 runs 12 residues. V was clipped by 4 bases and J by 9 bases, with 7 bases between them. CDR1 and CDR2 (germline): MNHEY, SVGEGT. The CDR3 sequence is CASSFGFSPLHF. For the CDR3, the DNA is TGTGCCAGCAGTTTCGGGTTTTCACCCCTCCACTTT.

There are a few counts of this clone. This chain uses TRBV10-3 with TRBJ1-3; D not resolved. This CDR3 comprises 15 residues. CDR1 is ENHRY, CDR2 SYGVKD, per germline. Trimming removed 7 bases from V and 0 bases from J, with 13 bases in between. The CDR3 is CAINEGSASGNTIYF. As DNA, the CDR3 is TGTGCCATCAATGAAGGGTCTGCCTCTGGAAACACCATATATTTT.

The chain combines TRBV2 with TRBJ2-5; D assignment may be TRBD1 or TRBD2 (5 bases each). The V end lost 4 bases, the J end lost 7 bases, and 19 bases lay between the germline ends. CDR3 length equals 15 residues. CDR1 is SNHLY, CDR2 FYNNEI, per germline. The CDR3 DNA sequence: TGTGCCAGCAGTGTCCGGCGTACGGGGCTGGGGACCCAGTACTTC. Translation: CASSVRRTGLGTQYF.

CDR3: CASRRDRGKGQPQHF. The CDR3 DNA sequence: TGTGCCAGCAGACGGGACAGGGGGAAGGGACAGCCCCAGCATTTT. The chain couples TRBV6-5 to TRBJ1-5; TRBD1 matches 11 bases. This CDR3 spans 15 amino acids. With 6 bases clipped from V and 7 bases from J, the junction kept 8 bases outside the gene matches. CDR1 and CDR2 (germline): MNHEY, SVGAGI.